The clone carrying this T cell receptor beta chain has a handful of counts. Its matching antigen is unknown. Per the germline V gene, CDR1 is SGHRS and CDR2 is YFSETQ. The CDR3 sequence is 14 residues long. J lost 4 bases, V lost 4 bases, and 5 bases had no gene match. The data are from a study of somatic mutations in cytotoxic T cells in rheumatoid arthritis. Notes on the study in general: In the expanded CD8+ clones, the antigen targets remained unknown. For rheumatoid arthritis patients, CD8+ clonality increased with age, whereas it did not in healthy controls. A largest CD8+ clone above 20% of CD8+ cells occurred in about an eighth of the roughly 65 patients.

Generated by immunoSEQ multiplex PCR, the TCRdb table keeps only in-frame clones and is missing some. The table includes roughly 700 clones, around 74% detected once. The sequencing input was synovial fluid. The sequence came from a man aged 70 or older with rheumatoid arthritis. The gene calls are TRBV5-1 and TRBJ1-2, with TRBD1 matching over 9 bases. This CDR3 reads CASSPGTGFYGYTF. Written as DNA, the CDR3 is TGCGCCAGCAGCCCTGGGACAGGGTTCTATGGCTACACCTTC. Variable domain in full (rest from reference TRBV5-1 and TRBJ1-2): KAGVTQTPRYLIKTRGQQVTLSCSPISGHRSVSWYQQTPGQGLQFLFEYFSETQRNKGNFPGRFSGRQFSNSRSEMNVSTLELGDSALYLCASSPGTGFYGYTFGSGTRLTVV.